This T cell receptor (beta chain) was obtained from a study of T-cell reconstitution after alpha-beta-depleted transplantation in children. Overall study results and limits: By about two months after transplant, alpha-beta T cells reportedly arose from several hundred graft clones that had expanded.

Unique molecular identifiers were used in preparing the TCRbeta library. MiXCR, applied by TCRdb to the PCR reads, yields one record per CDR3 protein. Seen here are 550,000 to 600,000 distinct CDR3 sequences, around 23% observed once, and the top ten hold roughly 13%. V gave up 2 bases and J gave up 0 bases; unmatched junction bases: 1. Per the germline V gene, CDR1 is ENHRY and CDR2 is SYGVKD. There are 15 residues in the CDR3. This clonotype was picked up many times. The target antigen is unknown. The specimen comprised PBMCs, mostly from graft donor cells, sampled 360 days after TCRalphabeta/CD19-depleted stem cell transplant. This TCR derives from a boy younger than two who had a stem cell transplant for acute myeloid leukemia, so the T cells may come from the graft donor. The V and J genes are TRBV10-3 and TRBJ2-4, with 7 bases identical to TRBD1. The CDR3 region has the DNA TGTGCCATCAGTGAGGGGACAGTAGCCAAAAACATTCAGTACTTC. Translating it yields CAISEGTVAKNIQYF.